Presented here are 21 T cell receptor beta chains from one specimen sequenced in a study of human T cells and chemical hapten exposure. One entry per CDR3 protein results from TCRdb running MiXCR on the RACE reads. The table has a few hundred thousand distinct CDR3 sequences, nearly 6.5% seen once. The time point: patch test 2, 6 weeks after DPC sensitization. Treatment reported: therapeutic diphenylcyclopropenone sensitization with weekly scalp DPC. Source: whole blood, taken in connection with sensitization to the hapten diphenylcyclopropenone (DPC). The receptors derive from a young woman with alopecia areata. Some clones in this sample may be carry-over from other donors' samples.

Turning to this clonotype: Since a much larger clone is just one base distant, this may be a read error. The CDR3 coding sequence is TGTGCCAGTAGGTCAACGGGGCTCGGCTCGCGTGACAATGAGCAGATCTTC. It codes for CASRSTGLGSRDNEQIF. This chain uses TRBV19 with TRBJ2-1; D could derive from TRBD1 or TRBD2 (5 bases each). Germline CDR1 reads LNHDA; CDR2 reads SQIVND (reference sequence). This CDR3 has 17 residues.

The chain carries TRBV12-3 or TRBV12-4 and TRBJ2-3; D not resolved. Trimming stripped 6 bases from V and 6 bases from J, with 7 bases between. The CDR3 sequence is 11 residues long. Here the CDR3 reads CASRTQDTQYF. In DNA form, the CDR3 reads TGTGCCAGCAGGACACAGGATACGCAGTATTTT.

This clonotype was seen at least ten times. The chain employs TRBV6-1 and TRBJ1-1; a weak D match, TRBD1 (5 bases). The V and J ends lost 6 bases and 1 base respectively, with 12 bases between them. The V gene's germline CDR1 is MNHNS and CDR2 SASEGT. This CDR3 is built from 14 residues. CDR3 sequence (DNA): TGTGCCAGCAGGGGGGGAACAGGGAACACTGAAGCTTTCTTT. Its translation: CASRGGTGNTEAFF.

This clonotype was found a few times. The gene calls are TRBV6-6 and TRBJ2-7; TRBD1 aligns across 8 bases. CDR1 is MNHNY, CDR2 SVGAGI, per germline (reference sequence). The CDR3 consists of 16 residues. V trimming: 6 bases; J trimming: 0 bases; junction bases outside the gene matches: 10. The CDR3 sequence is CASSHQGARSSYEQYF. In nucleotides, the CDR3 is TGTGCCAGCAGCCACCAGGGGGCTAGAAGCTCCTACGAGCAGTACTTC.

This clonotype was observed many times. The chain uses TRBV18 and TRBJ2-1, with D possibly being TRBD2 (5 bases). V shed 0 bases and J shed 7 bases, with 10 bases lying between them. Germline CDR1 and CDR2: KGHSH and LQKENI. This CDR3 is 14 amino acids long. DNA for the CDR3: TGTGCCAGCTCACCACCCAGCCTAGCTAATGAGCAGTTCTTC. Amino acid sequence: CASSPPSLANEQFF.

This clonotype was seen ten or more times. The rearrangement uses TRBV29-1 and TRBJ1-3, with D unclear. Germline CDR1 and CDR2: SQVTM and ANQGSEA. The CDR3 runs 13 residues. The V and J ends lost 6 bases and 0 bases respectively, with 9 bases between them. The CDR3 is CSVMGSSGNTIYF. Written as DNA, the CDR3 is TGCAGCGTAATGGGCAGCTCTGGAAACACCATATATTTT.

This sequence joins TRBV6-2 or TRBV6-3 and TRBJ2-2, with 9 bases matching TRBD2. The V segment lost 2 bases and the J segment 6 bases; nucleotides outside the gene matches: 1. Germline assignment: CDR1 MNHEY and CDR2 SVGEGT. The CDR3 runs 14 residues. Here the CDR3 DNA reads TGTGCCAGCAGTTACGGGACTAGCTCCGGGGAGCTGTTTTTT. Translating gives CASSYGTSSGELFF.

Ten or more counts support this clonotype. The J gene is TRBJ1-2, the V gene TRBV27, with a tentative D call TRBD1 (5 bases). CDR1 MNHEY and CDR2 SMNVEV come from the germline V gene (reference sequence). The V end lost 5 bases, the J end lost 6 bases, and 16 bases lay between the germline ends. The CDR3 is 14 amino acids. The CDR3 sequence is CASSPLDSQNGYTF. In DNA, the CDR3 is TGTGCCAGCAGTCCCCTTGACAGCCAAAATGGCTACACCTTC.

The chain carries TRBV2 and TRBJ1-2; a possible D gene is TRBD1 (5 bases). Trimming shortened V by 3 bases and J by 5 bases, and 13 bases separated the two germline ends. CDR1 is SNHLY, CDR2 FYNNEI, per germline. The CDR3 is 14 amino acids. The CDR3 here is CASSEQGTPYGYTF. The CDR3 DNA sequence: TGTGCCAGCAGTGAGCAAGGGACTCCTTATGGCTACACCTTC.

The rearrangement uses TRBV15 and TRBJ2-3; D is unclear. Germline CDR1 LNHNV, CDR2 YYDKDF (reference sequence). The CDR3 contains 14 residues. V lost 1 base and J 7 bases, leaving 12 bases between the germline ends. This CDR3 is CATSRGGDSNTQYF. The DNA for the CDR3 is TGTGCCACCAGCAGAGGTGGAGACTCGAATACGCAGTATTTT.

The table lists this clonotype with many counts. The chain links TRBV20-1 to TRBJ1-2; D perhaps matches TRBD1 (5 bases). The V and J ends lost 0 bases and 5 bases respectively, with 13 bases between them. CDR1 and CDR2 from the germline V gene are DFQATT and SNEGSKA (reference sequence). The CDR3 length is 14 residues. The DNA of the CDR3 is TGCAGTGCTAGAGATCCCAGGGTTCAGTATGGCTACACCTTC. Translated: CSARDPRVQYGYTF.

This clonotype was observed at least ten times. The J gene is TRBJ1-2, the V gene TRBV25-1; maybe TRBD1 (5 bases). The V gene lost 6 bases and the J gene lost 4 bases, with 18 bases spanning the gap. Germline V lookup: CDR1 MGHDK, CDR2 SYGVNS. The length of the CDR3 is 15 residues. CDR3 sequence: CASRDKGQGGYGYTF. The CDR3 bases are TGTGCCAGCAGGGATAAGGGGCAGGGAGGCTATGGCTACACCTTC.

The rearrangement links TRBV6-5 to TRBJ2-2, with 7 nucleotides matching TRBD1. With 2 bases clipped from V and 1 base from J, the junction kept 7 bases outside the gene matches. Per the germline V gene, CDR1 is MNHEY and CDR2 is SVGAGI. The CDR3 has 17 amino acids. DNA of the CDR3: TGTGCCAGCAGTTACAAGGGGGCGCGGCTGAACACCGGGGAGCTGTTTTTT. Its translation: CASSYKGARLNTGELFF.

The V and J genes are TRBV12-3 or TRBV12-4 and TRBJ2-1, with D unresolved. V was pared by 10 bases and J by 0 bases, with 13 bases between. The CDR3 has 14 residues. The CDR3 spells CATTDLSSYNEQFF. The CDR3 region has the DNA TGTGCCACGACGGACCTAAGCTCCTACAATGAGCAGTTCTTC.

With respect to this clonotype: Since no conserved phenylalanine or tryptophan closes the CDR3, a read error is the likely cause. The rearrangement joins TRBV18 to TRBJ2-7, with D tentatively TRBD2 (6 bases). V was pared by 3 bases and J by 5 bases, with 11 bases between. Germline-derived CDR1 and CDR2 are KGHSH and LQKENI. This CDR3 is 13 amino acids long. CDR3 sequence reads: CASSPLPGDEQYL. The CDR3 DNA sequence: TGTGCCAGCTCACCGCTCCCGGGAGACGAGCAGTACCTC.

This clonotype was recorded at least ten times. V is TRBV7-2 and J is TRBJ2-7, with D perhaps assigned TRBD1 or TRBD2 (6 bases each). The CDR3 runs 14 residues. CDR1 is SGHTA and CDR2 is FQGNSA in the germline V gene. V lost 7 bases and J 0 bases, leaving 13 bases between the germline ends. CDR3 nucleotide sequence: TGTGCCAGCACCCTGGGGGGCGACTCCTACGAGCAGTACTTC. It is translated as CASTLGGDSYEQYF.

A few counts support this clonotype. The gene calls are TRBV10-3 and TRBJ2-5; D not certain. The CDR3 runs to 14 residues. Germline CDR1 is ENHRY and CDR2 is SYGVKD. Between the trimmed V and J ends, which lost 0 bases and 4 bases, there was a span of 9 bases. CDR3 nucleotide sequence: TGTGCCATCAGTGAGTCGGAATGGGGAGAGACCCAGTACTTC. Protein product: CAISESEWGETQYF.

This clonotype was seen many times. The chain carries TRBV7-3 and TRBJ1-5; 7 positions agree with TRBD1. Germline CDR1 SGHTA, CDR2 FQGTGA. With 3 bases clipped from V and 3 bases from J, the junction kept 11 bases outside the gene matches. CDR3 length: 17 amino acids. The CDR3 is CASSLTKGTAVNQPQHF. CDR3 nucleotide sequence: TGTGCCAGCAGCTTGACAAAAGGGACAGCCGTCAATCAGCCCCAGCATTTT.

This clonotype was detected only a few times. CDR3 bases: TGCGCCAGCAGCCAAGAATTATCCACAGATACGCAGTATTTT. Protein: CASSQELSTDTQYF. The V and J genes are TRBV4-3 and TRBJ2-3; no firm D call. V lost 0 bases and J 2 bases, leaving 6 bases between the germline ends. The CDR3 totals 14 residues. The germline V gene encodes CDR1 LGHNA and CDR2 YSLEER.

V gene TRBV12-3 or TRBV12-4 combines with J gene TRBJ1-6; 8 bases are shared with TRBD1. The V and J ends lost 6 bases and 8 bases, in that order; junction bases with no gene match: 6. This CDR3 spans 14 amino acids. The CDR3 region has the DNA TGTGCCAGCAGCGAAACAGGGGGTTATTCACCCCTCCACTTT. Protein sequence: CASSETGGYSPLHF.

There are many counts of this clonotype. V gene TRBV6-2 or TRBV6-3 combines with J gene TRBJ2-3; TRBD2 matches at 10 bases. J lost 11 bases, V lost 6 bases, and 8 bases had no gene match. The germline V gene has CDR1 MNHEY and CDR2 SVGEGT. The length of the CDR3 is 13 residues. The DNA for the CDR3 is TGTGCCAGCAGCTTAAGGACTAGCGGAGGGCAGTATTTT. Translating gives CASSLRTSGGQYF.